This T cell receptor (beta chain) originates from a study of PD-1 blockade in classical Hodgkin lymphoma. Background on the study: It was nivolumab at 3 mg/kg, given intravenously every 2 weeks, that patients received.

Trimming left V 2 bases short and J 0 bases short, with 8 bases between. There are 15 residues in the CDR3. Germline lookup yields CDR1 MGHDK and CDR2 SYGVNS. The study, taken as a whole, reports: According to reports, newly diagnosed patients had lower baseline TCR diversity than healthy donors, and relapsed/refractory patients had lower baseline TCR diversity still. By C4D1, diversity of CD4+ TCRs had risen significantly, whereas that of CD8+ TCRs had not.

TCRdb's copy holds only in-frame clones and misses some; the assay was immunoSEQ multiplex PCR. The top ten clones hold roughly 0.27% of a sample with tens of thousands of clones, approximately 90% of them seen once. Time point of the sample: cycle 4 day 1 (C4D1), after less than seven weeks of nivolumab. Relapse after autologous stem cell transplantation occurred in every patient, and brentuximab vedotin exposure varied. Magnetic depletion of unwanted cells isolated CD4+ T cells from thawed PBMCs. About this clone itself: Antigen unknown.

The receptor comes from a human donor with classical Hodgkin lymphoma. The chain couples TRBV25-1 to TRBJ2-1; the D is unclear. The specimen was CD4+ T cells from blood, collected before the fourth cycle of nivolumab. The CDR3 sequence is CASSENPLSYNEQFF. The DNA for the CDR3 is TGTGCCAGCAGTGAAAACCCGCTCTCCTACAATGAGCAGTTCTTC.